The entry below gives a single T cell receptor beta chain sequence along with its context. The antigen remains undetermined. The sample originates from a study of T cell responses to AZD1222 COVID-19 vaccine. Study-level results: Among vaccine-associated CD4 TCRs, coverage spanned spike, with dominance at 160-218 and 743-854. Most donors were white British and more were female, and clonal diversity was possibly underestimated.

CDR1 is WSHSY, CDR2 SAAADI, per germline. There are 15 residues in the CDR3. After removal of 2 bases from V and 8 bases from J, the junction contained 7 bases not matched to a gene. Only in-frame clones appear in the TCRdb table, and some are missing; sequencing was by immunoSEQ multiplex PCR. Among 150,000 to 200,000 clones listed, 90% to 95% were seen once. The sample here was peripheral blood, taken on day 0 of AZD1222 vaccination. The TCR sequence derives from an adult in good health. V usage is TRBV10-2 and J usage is TRBJ2-1; 9 positions agree with TRBD2. The CDR3 nucleotides read TGCGCCAGCAGTGAGGTTAGCGGGAGTTTTGATGAGCAGTTCTTC. The encoded protein is CASSEVSGSFDEQFF.